A single T cell receptor (beta chain) is shown here with its context. This sample stems from a study of blood T cell repertoires in COVID-19. Study at large: The United States, Italy and Spain were the sources of the acute and convalescent COVID-19 samples. T cells, B-cell-depleted T cells, or PBMCs supplied cDNA or gDNA.

Trimming pared 2 bases from V and 0 bases from J, leaving 5 bases between. Germline CDR1 and CDR2: ENHRY and SYGVKD. The CDR3 length is 14 residues. Original handling: Researchers report that nucleated cell counts were estimated from reference gene primer amplification. Method: immunoSEQ multiplex PCR; TCRdb's copy keeps in-frame clones and lacks some. V and J calls plus clone size are reproduced from that table; the DNA served to infer D and trimming. The sample includes 250,000 or so clones, 70% to 90% of them seen just once. The source of this sequence is a man between 18 and 35 years old with active or convalescent COVID-19. The sequencing input was peripheral blood. The chain combines TRBV10-3 with TRBJ1-3, with no clear D. CDR3: CAISEADSGNTIYF. The CDR3, as DNA: TGTGCCATCAGTGAGGCAGACTCTGGAAACACCATATATTTT.